Following are 20 T cell receptor beta chains from one sample sequenced in a study of identical twins. In TCRdb, the 5' RACE reads were re-called with MiXCR into one record per CDR3 protein. The table includes about 530,000 distinct CDR3 sequences, under 25% detected once. The same specimen was also included in a second study, on yellow fever vaccine responses in identical twins.

The sample consisted of CD4+ T cells sorted from blood. Every receptor here comes from a woman aged 18-29 years in good health.

The chain has TRBV5-1 and TRBJ2-5; 13 nucleotides line up with TRBD2. With 4 bases clipped from V and 2 bases from J, the junction kept 11 bases outside the gene matches. Germline V gene sequence: CDR1 SGHRS, CDR2 YFSETQ. CDR3 size: 18 residues. The CDR3 loop reads CASSHGLAGDDPQETQYF. DNA for the CDR3: TGCGCCAGCAGCCACGGACTAGCGGGGGACGATCCGCAAGAGACCCAGTACTTC.

This chain connects TRBV24-1 to TRBJ2-3, with a tentative D call TRBD1 (6 bases). The germline V gene has CDR1 KGHDR and CDR2 SFDVKD. There are 15 residues in the CDR3. The V and J ends lost 5 bases and 2 bases respectively, with 13 bases between them. CDR3: CATSARTDFTDTQYF. DNA for the CDR3: TGTGCCACCAGTGCCCGGACAGATTTCACAGATACGCAGTATTTT.

This clonotype turned up a few times. The chain links TRBV20-1 to TRBJ1-1; no clear D. The germline V gene encodes CDR1 DFQATT and CDR2 SNEGSKA (reference sequence). With 3 bases removed from V and 4 bases from J, the gap between germline ends came to 12 bases. This CDR3 spans 13 amino acids. The CDR3, as DNA: TGCAGTGCTAGTTCTGGTGGAGGCACTGAAGCTTTCTTT. The encoded protein is CSASSGGGTEAFF.

This clonotype was detected a few times. V usage is TRBV5-4 and J usage is TRBJ1-2; D perhaps matches TRBD1 (6 bases). V gave up 0 bases and J gave up 2 bases, with 8 bases separating them. The CDR3 extends over 14 amino acids. CDR1 SGHNT and CDR2 YYREEE come from the germline V gene (reference sequence). This CDR3 reads CASSLVGGNYGYTF. CDR3 DNA sequence: TGTGCCAGCAGCTTGGTGGGGGGCAACTATGGCTACACCTTC.

Only a few counts were recorded for this clonotype. CDR3 loop: CASILGVLGNEQFF. The CDR3 DNA is TGTGCCAGCATACTCGGAGTGTTAGGAAATGAGCAGTTCTTC. V is TRBV2 and J is TRBJ2-1; D is undetermined. The CDR3 runs 14 residues. Germline CDR1 SNHLY, CDR2 FYNNEI. V gave up 7 bases and J gave up 7 bases, with 17 bases separating them. Complete variable domain (other parts from reference TRBV2 and TRBJ2-1): EPEVTQTPSHQVTQMGQEVILRCVPISNHLYFYWYRQILGQKVEFLVSFYNNEISEKSEIFDDQFSVERPDGSNFTLKIRSTKLEDSAMYFCASILGVLGNEQFFGPGTRLTVL.

The chain recombines TRBV5-1 with TRBJ2-1; D not certain. Germline CDR1 and CDR2: SGHRS and YFSETQ. The CDR3 consists of 13 residues. Trimming shortened V by 0 bases and J by 8 bases, and 9 bases separated the two germline ends. The CDR3 region is CASSLVGFDEQFF. DNA for the CDR3: TGCGCCAGCAGCTTGGTGGGGTTCGATGAGCAGTTCTTC.

This clonotype was detected a few times. The CDR3 region has the DNA TGCGCCAGCAGCTTGGGGCCCGACAGGGGATTTCAAGAGACCCAGTACTTC. Translating it yields CASSLGPDRGFQETQYF. The chain has TRBV5-1 and TRBJ2-5, with TRBD1 identical over 8 bases. The J segment lost 2 bases and the V segment lost 0 bases, leaving 9 bases of the junction unmatched. CDR3 length equals 17 residues. Germline V gene lookup returns CDR1 SGHRS and CDR2 YFSETQ.

This clonotype came up a few times. This chain joins TRBV11-3 and TRBJ1-5; possibly TRBD1 for D (6 bases). Between the trimmed V and J ends, which lost 3 bases and 4 bases, there was a span of 13 bases. The CDR3 spans 15 residues. Germline lookup yields CDR1 SGHNT and CDR2 YENEEA. CDR3 loop: CASSFSLGANQPQHF. The CDR3 DNA sequence: TGTGCCAGCAGCTTTAGTCTGGGGGCGAATCAGCCCCAGCATTTT. The variable domain in full, with the rest retrieved from reference TRBV11-3 and TRBJ1-5, is EAGVVQSPRYKIIEKKQPVAFWCNPISGHNTLYWYLQNLGQGPELLIRYENEEAVDDSQLPKDRFSAERLKGVDSTLKIQPAELGDSAVYLCASSFSLGANQPQHFGDGTRLSIL.

The J gene is TRBJ2-7, the V gene TRBV7-9; D is undetermined. The CDR3 covers 14 residues. The germline V and J ends were trimmed by 7 bases and 6 bases, with 19 bases remaining between them. Germline CDR1 SEHNR, CDR2 FQNEAQ (reference sequence). As DNA, the CDR3 is TGTGCCAGCACCAGCAAGGTTGGGGTGCGCGAGCAGTACTTC. It encodes CASTSKVGVREQYF.

This clonotype was recorded a few times. The rearrangement uses TRBV12-3 or TRBV12-4 and TRBJ2-1, with D perhaps matching TRBD1 (5 bases). This CDR3 is built from 14 residues. V lost 2 bases, J lost 7 bases, and 12 bases lay in between. Here the CDR3 reads CASSLSHRSNEQFF. For the CDR3, the DNA is TGTGCCAGCAGTTTATCCCACAGGTCAAATGAGCAGTTCTTC.

The genes are TRBV19 and TRBJ2-6; 8 bases align to TRBD2. The CDR3 loop spans 15 amino acids. J lost 0 bases, V lost 10 bases, and 5 bases had no gene match. Germline V gene data show CDR1 as LNHDA and CDR2 as SQIVND (reference sequence). CDR3 sequence: CATFSGASGANVLTF. In DNA form, the CDR3 reads TGTGCCACCTTTAGCGGGGCCTCTGGGGCCAACGTCCTGACTTTC.

This clonotype occurred a few times. The chain recombines TRBV3-1 with TRBJ2-3; 8 bases map to TRBD1. This CDR3 is built from 15 residues. Trimming took 5 bases from V and 2 from J; bases not matched to a gene: 6. CDR1 and CDR2 from the germline V gene are LGHDT and YNNKEL (reference sequence). The CDR3 here is CASSKRQGLTDTQYF. CDR3 coding DNA: TGTGCCAGCAGCAAGAGACAGGGGCTCACAGATACGCAGTATTTT.

This clonotype has only a few counts. CDR3 sequence reads: CASSSYRDRDDEQYF. The CDR3 DNA sequence: TGTGCCAGCAGCTCATACCGGGACAGGGACGACGAGCAGTACTTC. This rearrangement joins TRBV7-8 to TRBJ2-7, with 9 bases that match TRBD1. The V and J ends lost 4 bases and 5 bases, in that order; junction bases with no gene match: 9. CDR1 and CDR2 from the germline V gene are SGHVS and FQNEAQ. The length of the CDR3 is 15 residues.

The chain joins TRBV5-6 to TRBJ2-7; D not certain. The CDR3 has 17 amino acids. Germline V gene sequence: CDR1 SGHDT, CDR2 YYEEEE. Trimming pared 2 bases from V and 6 bases from J, leaving 24 bases between. The CDR3 sequence is CASSFRSSGIGWVEQYF. The CDR3 region has the DNA TGTGCCAGCAGCTTCCGTTCTTCGGGCATTGGATGGGTCGAGCAGTACTTC.

This rearrangement joins TRBV29-1 to TRBJ2-3; 12 bases agree with TRBD2. The CDR3 sequence is 12 residues long. CDR1 and CDR2 (germline): SQVTM, ANQGSEA. Germline trimming cut 8 bases from V and 9 bases from J; bases unmatched to any gene: 6. The chain's CDR3 is CSLTSGSRTQYF. DNA for the CDR3: TGCAGCCTGACTAGCGGGAGCCGAACGCAGTATTTT.

The chain combines TRBV5-1 with TRBJ1-3; the D gene is possibly TRBD1 (5 bases). This CDR3 has 16 residues. Looked up from germline, CDR1 is SGHRS and CDR2 is YFSETQ. Trimming stripped 2 bases from V and 3 bases from J, with 15 bases between. CDR3 sequence: CASSLQSQGIGNTIYF. CDR3 nucleotides: TGCGCCAGCAGCTTACAGTCTCAGGGAATTGGAAACACCATATATTTT.

The chain's CDR3 is CSAAVTGFYGYTF. The CDR3 DNA reads TGCAGTGCGGCGGTGACAGGGTTCTATGGCTACACCTTC. This chain uses TRBV20-1 with TRBJ1-2; 7 bases fit TRBD1. CDR1 is DFQATT and CDR2 is SNEGSKA in the germline V gene (reference sequence). There are 13 residues in the CDR3. The trim removed 6 bases at V and 4 bases at J, leaving 8 bases unmatched.

The chain couples TRBV3-1 to TRBJ2-5; 14 nucleotides match TRBD2. The J segment lost 7 bases and the V segment lost 3 bases, leaving 4 bases of the junction unmatched. Per the germline V gene, CDR1 is LGHDT and CDR2 is YNNKEL (reference sequence). The CDR3 runs 15 residues. In DNA form, the CDR3 reads TGTGCCAGCAGCCAGGCGACTAGCGGGGGGGCGACCCAGTACTTC. Translated: CASSQATSGGATQYF.

This clonotype was found a few times. The CDR3 loop is CSARRERNTDTQYF. CDR3 sequence (DNA): TGCAGTGCTAGACGGGAGAGAAACACAGATACGCAGTATTTT. This chain joins TRBV20-1 and TRBJ2-3; D might be TRBD2 (6 bases). The CDR3 spans 14 residues. V was clipped by 2 bases and J by 2 bases, with 11 bases between them. In germline, CDR1 is DFQATT, CDR2 SNEGSKA (reference sequence).

This clonotype appeared a few times. The chain joins TRBV12-3 or TRBV12-4 to TRBJ2-1; 13 positions agree with TRBD2. This CDR3 contains 18 residues. V gave up 5 bases and J gave up 8 bases; unmatched junction bases: 15. The CDR3: CASSPLWGTSGAFDEQFF. CDR3 nucleotide sequence: TGTGCCAGCAGTCCATTATGGGGGACTAGCGGGGCCTTTGATGAGCAGTTCTTC.